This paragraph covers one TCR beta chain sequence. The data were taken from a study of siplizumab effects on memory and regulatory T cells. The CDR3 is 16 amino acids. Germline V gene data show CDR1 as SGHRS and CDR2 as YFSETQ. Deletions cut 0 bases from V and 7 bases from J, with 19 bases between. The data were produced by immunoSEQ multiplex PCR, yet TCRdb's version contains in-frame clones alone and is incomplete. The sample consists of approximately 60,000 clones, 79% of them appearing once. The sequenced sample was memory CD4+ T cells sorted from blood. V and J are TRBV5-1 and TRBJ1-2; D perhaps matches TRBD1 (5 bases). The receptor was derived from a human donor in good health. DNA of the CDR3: TGCGCCAGCAGCTTGGCAGAAAGGGGCCCTGGACGTGGCTACACCTTC. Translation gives CASSLAERGPGRGYTF.